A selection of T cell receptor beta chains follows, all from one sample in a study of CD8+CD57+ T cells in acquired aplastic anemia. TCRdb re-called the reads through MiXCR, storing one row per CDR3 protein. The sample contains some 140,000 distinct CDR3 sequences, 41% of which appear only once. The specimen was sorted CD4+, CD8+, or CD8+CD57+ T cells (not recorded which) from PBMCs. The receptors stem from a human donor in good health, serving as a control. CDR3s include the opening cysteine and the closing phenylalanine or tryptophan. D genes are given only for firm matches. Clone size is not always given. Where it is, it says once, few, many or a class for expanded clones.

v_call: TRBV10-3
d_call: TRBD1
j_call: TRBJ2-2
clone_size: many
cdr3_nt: TGTGCCACAGGACAGGCAAAAGGGAACACCGGGGAGCTGTTTTTT
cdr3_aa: CATGQAKGNTGELFF

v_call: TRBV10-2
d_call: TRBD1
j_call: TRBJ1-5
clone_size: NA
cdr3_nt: TGCGTCAGCAGTCAGCTAGGACAGGGCGGGCGCAATCAGCCCCAGCATTTT
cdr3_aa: CVSSQLGQGGRNQPQHF

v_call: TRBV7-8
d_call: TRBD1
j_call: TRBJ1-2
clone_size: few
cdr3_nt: TGTGCCAGCAGCCGGACAGGGTGGTATGGCTACACCTTC
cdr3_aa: CASSRTGWYGYTF

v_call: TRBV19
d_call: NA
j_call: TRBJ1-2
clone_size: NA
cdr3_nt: TGTGCCAGTAGTAACTACGGGAGAGACTATGGCTACACCTTC
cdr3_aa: CASSNYGRDYGYTF

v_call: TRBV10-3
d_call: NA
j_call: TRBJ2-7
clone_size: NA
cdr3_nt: TGTGCCACCAGGGACGGAAACTCCTACGAGCAGTACTTC
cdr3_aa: CATRDGNSYEQYF

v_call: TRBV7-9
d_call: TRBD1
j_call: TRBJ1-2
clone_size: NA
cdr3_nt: TGTGCCAGCAGCTCCGGACAGGGACGAGAAGGCTACACCTTC
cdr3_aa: CASSSGQGREGYTF

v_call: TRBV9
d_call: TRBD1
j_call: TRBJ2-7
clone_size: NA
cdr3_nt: TGTGCCAGCAGCGCGCAGGGGGACTACGAGCAGTACTTC
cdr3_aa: CASSAQGDYEQYF

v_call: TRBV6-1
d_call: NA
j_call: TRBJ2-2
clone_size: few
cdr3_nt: TGTGCCAGCAGCCGCCTTCTGGGGGGTCCCACCGGGGAGCTGTTTTTT
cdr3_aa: CASSRLLGGPTGELFF

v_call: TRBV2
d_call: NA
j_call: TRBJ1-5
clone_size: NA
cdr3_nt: TGTGCCAGCAGTTACAACAGGGATAGTACGAGCAATCAGCCCCAGCATTTT
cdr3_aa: CASSYNRDSTSNQPQHF

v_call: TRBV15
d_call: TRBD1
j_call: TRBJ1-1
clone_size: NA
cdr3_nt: TGTGCCACCAGTAGATCCCAGGGGGCACGGGGGAACACTGAAGCTTTCTTT
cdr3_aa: CATSRSQGARGNTEAFF

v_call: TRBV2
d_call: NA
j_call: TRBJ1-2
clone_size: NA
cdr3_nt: TGTGCCAGCAGTTACGACAGTGGCTACACCTTC
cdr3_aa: CASSYDSGYTF

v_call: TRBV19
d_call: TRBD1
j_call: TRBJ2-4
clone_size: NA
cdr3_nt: TGTGCCAGTAGAGGTACCGGGACAGCCGAAGCCAAAAACATTCAGTACTTC
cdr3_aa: CASRGTGTAEAKNIQYF

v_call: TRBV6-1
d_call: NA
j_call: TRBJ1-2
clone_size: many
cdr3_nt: TGTGCCAGCAGCATAGGACAGTACTATGGCTACACCTTC
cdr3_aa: CASSIGQYYGYTF

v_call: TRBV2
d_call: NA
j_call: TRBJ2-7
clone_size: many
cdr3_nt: TGTGCCACCTCCACAGGGAGGCCGAACGAGCAGTACTTC
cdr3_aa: CATSTGRPNEQYF

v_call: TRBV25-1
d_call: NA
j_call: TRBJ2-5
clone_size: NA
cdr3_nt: TGTGCCAGCGTAGACAGGCAAGAGACCCAGTACTTC
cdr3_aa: CASVDRQETQYF

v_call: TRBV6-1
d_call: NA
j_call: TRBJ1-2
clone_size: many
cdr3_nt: TGTGCCTCCAGGACAGAAGATTATGGCTACACCTTC
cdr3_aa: CASRTEDYGYTF

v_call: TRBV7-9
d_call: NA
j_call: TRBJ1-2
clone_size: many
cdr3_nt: TGTGCCAGCAGCCCTGGGACTGGCCGGGGCGGGGGTGGCTACACCTTC
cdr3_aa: CASSPGTGRGGGGYTF

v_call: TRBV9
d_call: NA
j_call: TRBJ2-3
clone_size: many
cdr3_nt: TGTGCCAGCAGCGTAGTCGGGACAACCACAGATACGCAGTATTTT
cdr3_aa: CASSVVGTTTDTQYF

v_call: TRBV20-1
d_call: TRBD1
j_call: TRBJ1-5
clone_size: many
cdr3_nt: TGCAGTGCCCGGACAGGGTTAAGTCAGCCCCAGCATTTT
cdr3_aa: CSARTGLSQPQHF

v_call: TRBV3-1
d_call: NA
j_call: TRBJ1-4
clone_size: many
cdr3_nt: TGTGCCAGCAGCCAAGAGGAGGTCCGGGGTGAAAAACTGTTTTTT
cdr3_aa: CASSQEEVRGEKLFF

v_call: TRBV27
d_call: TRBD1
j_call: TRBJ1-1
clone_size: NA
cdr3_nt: TGTGCCAGCAGGCTAGGGACAGGATTAATGAACACTGAAGCTTTCTTT
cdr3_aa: CASRLGTGLMNTEAFF

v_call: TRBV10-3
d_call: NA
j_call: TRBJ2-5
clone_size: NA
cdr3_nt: TGTGCCATCAGTGAGGGACCGAAACAAGAGACCCAGTACTTC
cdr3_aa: CAISEGPKQETQYF

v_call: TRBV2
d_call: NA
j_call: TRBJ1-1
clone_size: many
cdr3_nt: TGTGCCAGCAGTGAAGCAGATCTCGAAGCTTTCTTT
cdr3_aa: CASSEADLEAFF

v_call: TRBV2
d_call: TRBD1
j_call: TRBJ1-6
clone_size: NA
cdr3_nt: TGTGCCAGCAGTGGGGGCGGACAGGGTAATTCACCCCTCCACTTT
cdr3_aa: CASSGGGQGNSPLHF

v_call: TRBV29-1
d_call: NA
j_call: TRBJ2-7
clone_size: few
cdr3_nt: TGCAGCGTTGTTAGGGGTTCTAGCTACGAGCAGTACTTC
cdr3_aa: CSVVRGSSYEQYF

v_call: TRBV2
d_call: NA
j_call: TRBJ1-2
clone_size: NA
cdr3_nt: TGTGCCAGCAGTGCGTCGGCAGGGTATGGCCACACCTTC
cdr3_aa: CASSASAGYGHTF

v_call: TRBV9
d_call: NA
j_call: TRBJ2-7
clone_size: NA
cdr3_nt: TGTGCCAGCAGCGTAGGGCGGACGGGAGCGGCCTCCTACGAGCAGTACTTC
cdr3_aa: CASSVGRTGAASYEQYF

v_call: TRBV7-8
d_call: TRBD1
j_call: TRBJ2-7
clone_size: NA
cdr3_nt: TGTGCCAGCAGCTCAGGAGCGGGGACAGGGATCTACGAGCAGTACTTC
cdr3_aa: CASSSGAGTGIYEQYF

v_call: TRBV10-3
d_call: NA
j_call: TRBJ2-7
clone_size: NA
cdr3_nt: TGTGCCATCAGTGATTTGGACAGATCCTACGAGCAGTACTTC
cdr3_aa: CAISDLDRSYEQYF

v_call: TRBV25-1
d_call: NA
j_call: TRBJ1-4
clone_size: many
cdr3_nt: TGTGCCAGCAGTGAATATAGAGGGAGGTATGAAAAACTGTTTTTT
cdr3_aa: CASSEYRGRYEKLFF

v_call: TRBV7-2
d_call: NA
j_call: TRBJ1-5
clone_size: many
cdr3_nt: TGTGCCAGCAGCTTAGGTCCGCGTCAGCCCCAGCATTTT
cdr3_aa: CASSLGPRQPQHF

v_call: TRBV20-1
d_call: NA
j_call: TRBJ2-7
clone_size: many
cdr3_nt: TGCAGTGCTAGAGTCTGGGGCACCTACGAGCAGTACTTC
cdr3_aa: CSARVWGTYEQYF

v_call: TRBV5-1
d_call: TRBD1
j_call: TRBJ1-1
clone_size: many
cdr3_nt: TGCGCCAGCAGTCGAACCGACAGGGGCTATGAAGCTTTCTTT
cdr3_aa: CASSRTDRGYEAFF

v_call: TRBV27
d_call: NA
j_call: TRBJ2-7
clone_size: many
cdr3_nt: TGTGCCAGCAGTTCCCCGACATACAGCTCCTACGAGCAGTACTTC
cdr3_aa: CASSSPTYSSYEQYF

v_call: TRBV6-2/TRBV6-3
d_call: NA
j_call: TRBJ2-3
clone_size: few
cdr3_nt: TGTGCCAGCAGTTATTCTAGCGCCGGGACTGGAAACACAGATACGCAGTATTTT
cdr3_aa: CASSYSSAGTGNTDTQYF

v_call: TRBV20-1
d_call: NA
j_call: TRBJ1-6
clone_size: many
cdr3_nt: TGCAGTGCCCGGAGCTCCTATAATTCACCCCTCCACTTT
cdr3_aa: CSARSSYNSPLHF

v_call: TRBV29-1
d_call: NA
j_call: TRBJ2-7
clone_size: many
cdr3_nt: TGCAGCGTTGTAGTCAGACAAGGGTACGAGCAGTACTTC
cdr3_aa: CSVVVRQGYEQYF